The rows below give T cell receptor beta chains drawn from one sample of a study of T cells expressing NK-cell markers. No DNA is given; TCRdb re-called the 5' RACE reads and lists each CDR3 protein once. The sample data list roughly 150,000 distinct CDR3 sequences. Specimen: blood T cells: a sorted CD56 or NKG2C T cell subset, CD4+ or CD8+ T cells, or bulk PBMC T cells (not recorded which). The receptors originated from a man between 18 and 69 years old in good health. Both conserved end residues are part of each CDR3. Each record gives: CDR3 protein, clone size, J gene, V gene. Rows may omit the clone size; those that give it use once, few, many or a size class.

CDR3aa: CASSHPGDTEQFF; abundance: .; j_gene: TRBJ2-1; v_gene: TRBV4-1
CDR3aa: CASSPRTVDGYEQYF; abundance: .; j_gene: TRBJ2-7; v_gene: TRBV9
CDR3aa: CASSLDGSGRSIETQYF; abundance: .; j_gene: TRBJ2-5; v_gene: TRBV11-2
CDR3aa: CASSLRLAGETHDTQYF; abundance: .; j_gene: TRBJ2-3; v_gene: TRBV7-3
CDR3aa: CASRAGRQPQHF; abundance: .; j_gene: TRBJ1-5; v_gene: TRBV6-1
CDR3aa: CASSLVDSILITDTQYF; abundance: .; j_gene: TRBJ2-3; v_gene: TRBV7-9
CDR3aa: CASSSSGTGKDTQYF; abundance: .; j_gene: TRBJ2-3; v_gene: TRBV5-6
CDR3aa: CSARDPASLSSYEQYF; abundance: .; j_gene: TRBJ2-7; v_gene: TRBV20-1
CDR3aa: CASSYSSGQQYF; abundance: .; j_gene: TRBJ2-7; v_gene: TRBV6-6
CDR3aa: CASSSRGLAGVTDTQYF; abundance: .; j_gene: TRBJ2-3; v_gene: TRBV7-9
CDR3aa: CASSSLAGGLAETQYF; abundance: .; j_gene: TRBJ2-5; v_gene: TRBV5-6
CDR3aa: CASSPGVRGTDTQYF; abundance: .; j_gene: TRBJ2-3; v_gene: TRBV6-1
CDR3aa: CASTPGTGFRELFF; abundance: .; j_gene: TRBJ2-2; v_gene: TRBV19
CDR3aa: CATRFDRSETQYF; abundance: .; j_gene: TRBJ2-5; v_gene: TRBV6-5
CDR3aa: CASSLDRKNEQYF; abundance: .; j_gene: TRBJ2-7; v_gene: TRBV5-6
CDR3aa: CASRTRHSQTQYF; abundance: .; j_gene: TRBJ2-5; v_gene: TRBV6-2/TRBV6-3
CDR3aa: CASSEYLSPVVAGTQYF; abundance: .; j_gene: TRBJ2-5; v_gene: TRBV25-1
CDR3aa: CASSPGATGTEAFF; abundance: .; j_gene: TRBJ1-1; v_gene: TRBV7-9
CDR3aa: CASSPSRQGRIRTEAFF; abundance: .; j_gene: TRBJ1-1; v_gene: TRBV3-1
CDR3aa: CASSLDRGQGNGYTF; abundance: medium-sized; j_gene: TRBJ1-2; v_gene: TRBV7-2
CDR3aa: CASSLLAGGDYSNQPQHF; abundance: .; j_gene: TRBJ1-5; v_gene: TRBV27
CDR3aa: CASSFDDRADPPSYTGELFF; abundance: .; j_gene: TRBJ2-2; v_gene: TRBV6-5
CDR3aa: CASRAGTGDDNYGYTF; abundance: .; j_gene: TRBJ1-2; v_gene: TRBV12-3/TRBV12-4
CDR3aa: CASAPGQGGNEQFF; abundance: .; j_gene: TRBJ2-1; v_gene: TRBV5-1
CDR3aa: CASSREAGLASNEQFF; abundance: .; j_gene: TRBJ2-1; v_gene: TRBV7-3
CDR3aa: CATKQGTGTNEKLFF; abundance: .; j_gene: TRBJ1-4; v_gene: TRBV15
CDR3aa: CASSFLGTTQETQYF; abundance: .; j_gene: TRBJ2-5; v_gene: TRBV5-1
CDR3aa: CASSDGDFGTDTQYF; abundance: .; j_gene: TRBJ2-3; v_gene: TRBV2
CDR3aa: CSASGGTYEQYF; abundance: .; j_gene: TRBJ2-7; v_gene: TRBV20-1
CDR3aa: CASSQGRRGHEKLFF; abundance: .; j_gene: TRBJ1-4; v_gene: TRBV4-1
CDR3aa: CASSLGFGDNEQFF; abundance: .; j_gene: TRBJ2-1; v_gene: TRBV7-8
CDR3aa: CASSTGQHQETQYF; abundance: .; j_gene: TRBJ2-5; v_gene: TRBV7-9
CDR3aa: CSARDVVLEQFF; abundance: .; j_gene: TRBJ2-1; v_gene: TRBV20-1
CDR3aa: CATSRVTGRVQTDTQYF; abundance: .; j_gene: TRBJ2-3; v_gene: TRBV15
CDR3aa: CASSLRGSTDTQYF; abundance: .; j_gene: TRBJ2-3; v_gene: TRBV12-3/TRBV12-4
CDR3aa: CASSALTGTANSPLHF; abundance: .; j_gene: TRBJ1-6; v_gene: TRBV6-1
CDR3aa: CASSDRGDRASYGYTF; abundance: .; j_gene: TRBJ1-2; v_gene: TRBV6-1